This is a list of T cell receptor beta chains from one sample in a study of PD-1 blockade in classical Hodgkin lymphoma. TCRdb's table, derived via immunoSEQ multiplex PCR, lists solely in-frame clones and lacks some. The data show 75,000 to 100,000 clones, 81% seen once. The sample in question was peripheral blood mononuclear cells (PBMCs), obtained before the second cycle of nivolumab. These TCRs come from a human donor with classical Hodgkin lymphoma. The CDR3 runs from the conserved cysteine through the conserved F or W. Each record gives: J gene, clone size, D gene, V gene, CDR3 DNA, CDR3 protein. The D gene is left open where the match is weak. A clone size is listed for some rows: how often the clone was seen (once, few, many), or a class if it is expanded.

j_call: TRBJ2-5
clone_size: NA
d_call: NA
v_call: TRBV7-6
cdr3_nt: TGTGCCAGCAGTACCACAGGGAAGACCCAGTACTTC
cdr3_aa: CASSTTGKTQYF

j_call: TRBJ2-7
clone_size: NA
d_call: NA
v_call: TRBV5-1
cdr3_nt: TGCGCCAGCAGCTTGGGAGCGGTAAACTCCTACGAGCAGTACTTC
cdr3_aa: CASSLGAVNSYEQYF

j_call: TRBJ1-2
clone_size: NA
d_call: NA
v_call: TRBV7-2
cdr3_nt: TGTGCCAGCAGCCCTACGTCCGGCTATGGCTACACCTTC
cdr3_aa: CASSPTSGYGYTF

j_call: TRBJ1-1
clone_size: NA
d_call: NA
v_call: TRBV29-1
cdr3_nt: TGCAGCGTTGAGGTGTTGGCGACTGAAGCTTTCTTT
cdr3_aa: CSVEVLATEAFF

j_call: TRBJ1-1
clone_size: NA
d_call: NA
v_call: TRBV5-1
cdr3_nt: TGCGCCAGCAGCTTGGCCCATGGGGCAGAGGCTGAAGCTTTCTTT
cdr3_aa: CASSLAHGAEAEAFF

j_call: TRBJ2-5
clone_size: NA
d_call: NA
v_call: TRBV30
cdr3_nt: TGTGCCTGGAGTCCTGGCGTACAAGAGACCCAGTACTTC
cdr3_aa: CAWSPGVQETQYF

j_call: TRBJ1-2
clone_size: NA
d_call: TRBD1
v_call: TRBV2
cdr3_nt: TGTGCCAGCACCTATTCGCGGGACAGCTTCGGCTATGGCTACACCTTC
cdr3_aa: CASTYSRDSFGYGYTF

j_call: TRBJ2-1
clone_size: NA
d_call: NA
v_call: TRBV2
cdr3_nt: TGTGCCAGCAGTGAGGTGGGGGGTGAGCAGTTCTTC
cdr3_aa: CASSEVGGEQFF

j_call: TRBJ1-1
clone_size: NA
d_call: NA
v_call: TRBV7-2
cdr3_nt: TGTGCCAGCAGTGCTCAGGGTTTCGGCACTGAAGCTTTCTTT
cdr3_aa: CASSAQGFGTEAFF

j_call: TRBJ2-1
clone_size: NA
d_call: NA
v_call: TRBV14
cdr3_nt: TGTGCCAGCAGCCAAGTTCTCGCGGCTGAGCAGTTCTTC
cdr3_aa: CASSQVLAAEQFF

j_call: TRBJ2-1
clone_size: NA
d_call: TRBD2
v_call: TRBV5-1
cdr3_nt: TGCGCCAGCAGCTCCGGGACTAGCGGGTACAATGAGCAGTTCTTC
cdr3_aa: CASSSGTSGYNEQFF

j_call: TRBJ2-3
clone_size: few
d_call: NA
v_call: TRBV5-6
cdr3_nt: TGTGCCAGCAGCTTACCCGCCGCTACGCAGTATTTT
cdr3_aa: CASSLPAATQYF

j_call: TRBJ2-6
clone_size: NA
d_call: NA
v_call: TRBV27
cdr3_nt: TGTGCCAGCAGTTTATGGCGGCCCTCTGGGGCCAACGTCCTGACTTTC
cdr3_aa: CASSLWRPSGANVLTF

j_call: TRBJ2-1
clone_size: NA
d_call: NA
v_call: TRBV2
cdr3_nt: TGTGCCAGCAAATCTATAGCCTCGCAGTTCTTC
cdr3_aa: CASKSIASQFF

j_call: TRBJ2-5
clone_size: NA
d_call: TRBD1
v_call: TRBV10-3
cdr3_nt: TGTGCCATCAGTGCCCCCGGGACAGCAGAGACCCAGTACTTC
cdr3_aa: CAISAPGTAETQYF

j_call: TRBJ1-5
clone_size: few
d_call: NA
v_call: TRBV10-3
cdr3_nt: TGTGCCATCGCAGGTGGTAGGTTTCAGCCCCAGCATTTT
cdr3_aa: CAIAGGRFQPQHF

j_call: TRBJ2-3
clone_size: NA
d_call: NA
v_call: TRBV27
cdr3_nt: TGTGCCAGCAGTTCCAACACAGATACGCAGTATTTT
cdr3_aa: CASSSNTDTQYF

j_call: TRBJ1-1
clone_size: NA
d_call: NA
v_call: TRBV19
cdr3_nt: TGTGCCAGTAACTCCTGGGGGAACACTGAAGCTTTCTTT
cdr3_aa: CASNSWGNTEAFF

j_call: TRBJ1-2
clone_size: NA
d_call: NA
v_call: TRBV5-4
cdr3_nt: TGTGCCAGCAGCTTGGATACAGGGACCTATGGCTACACCTTC
cdr3_aa: CASSLDTGTYGYTF

j_call: TRBJ1-2
clone_size: NA
d_call: TRBD1
v_call: TRBV7-6
cdr3_nt: TGTGCCAGCACCAATGAGACAGGGACTCATGGCTACACCTTC
cdr3_aa: CASTNETGTHGYTF

j_call: TRBJ2-1
clone_size: NA
d_call: NA
v_call: TRBV6-5
cdr3_nt: TGTGCCAGCAGTTACGAGGCCAGGGCAAGCAATGAGCAGTTCTTC
cdr3_aa: CASSYEARASNEQFF

j_call: TRBJ1-2
clone_size: NA
d_call: NA
v_call: TRBV30
cdr3_nt: TGTGCCTGGAGTGTAGGGGACTCCCCACGCTATGGCTACACCTTC
cdr3_aa: CAWSVGDSPRYGYTF

j_call: TRBJ2-1
clone_size: few
d_call: NA
v_call: TRBV6-6
cdr3_nt: TGTGCCAGCAGCAACGTGGATGAGCAGTTCTTC
cdr3_aa: CASSNVDEQFF

j_call: TRBJ1-4
clone_size: NA
d_call: NA
v_call: TRBV2
cdr3_nt: TGTGCCAGCAGTGAATCCCGCGTTGAGGGGAAACTGTTTTTT
cdr3_aa: CASSESRVEGKLFF

j_call: TRBJ1-2
clone_size: NA
d_call: NA
v_call: TRBV10-3
cdr3_nt: TGTGCCATCAGTGAGACAGGGATCGTTGGCTACACCTTC
cdr3_aa: CAISETGIVGYTF

j_call: TRBJ2-7
clone_size: few
d_call: NA
v_call: TRBV18
cdr3_nt: TGTGCCAGCTCACAGGACAACCCCACCGAGCAGTACTTC
cdr3_aa: CASSQDNPTEQYF

j_call: TRBJ1-1
clone_size: NA
d_call: NA
v_call: TRBV5-1
cdr3_nt: TGCGCCAGCAGCTTGACGCAGGGAGGGACTGAAGCTTTCTTT
cdr3_aa: CASSLTQGGTEAFF

j_call: TRBJ2-7
clone_size: NA
d_call: NA
v_call: TRBV5-6
cdr3_nt: TGTGCCAGCAGCTTGGTTGGGGCGTCCTACGAGCAGTACTTC
cdr3_aa: CASSLVGASYEQYF

j_call: TRBJ2-7
clone_size: NA
d_call: TRBD2
v_call: TRBV19
cdr3_nt: TGTGCCAGTAGTATAGCGGGAGGGCCATACGAGCAGTACTTC
cdr3_aa: CASSIAGGPYEQYF

j_call: TRBJ2-1
clone_size: NA
d_call: NA
v_call: TRBV5-1
cdr3_nt: TGCGCCAGCAGCTCAGACCCTAGCTCCTACAATGAGCAGTTCTTC
cdr3_aa: CASSSDPSSYNEQFF

j_call: TRBJ2-7
clone_size: once
d_call: TRBD1
v_call: TRBV19
cdr3_nt: TGTGCCGGGCTCGGGACAGGGATCCACGAGCAGTACTTC
cdr3_aa: CAGLGTGIHEQYF